The clone carrying this T cell receptor (beta chain) was observed many times. Antigen unknown. This entry is derived from a study of T cells in Graves' hyperthyroidism and ophthalmopathy. The wider study: The initial diagnosis was the point when peripheral blood was collected, ahead of any treatment. General study results and limits: Also found in blood were most expanded thyroid clonotypes above 0.001.

Absence of ophthalmopathy progression within 18 months defined stable Graves' hyperthyroidism. TCR beta CDR3 sequences were amplified from RNA transcripts. The HTBI primer set was used in a first-round RT-PCR of the TCR CDR3. One entry per CDR3 protein results from TCRdb running MiXCR on the multiplex PCR reads. Found here are 750,000 to 950,000 distinct CDR3 sequences, roughly 40% of them singletons; the top ten hold over 8%. Germline V lookup: CDR1 DFQATT, CDR2 SNEGSKA (reference sequence). Trimming took off 6 bases at V and 2 bases at J, with 17 bases between the two ends. The CDR3 has 14 amino acids.

The clonotype was recovered from a man aged 18-30 years with Graves' hyperthyroidism. The chain carries TRBV20-1 and TRBJ2-7; D is unclear. The sequencing sample was made of blood. The CDR3 region has the DNA TGCAGTGCAGTGACACGGACCTCGGCCTACGAGCAGTACTTC. Amino acids: CSAVTRTSAYEQYF.